Described below is a single T cell receptor (beta chain) sequence and its context. The sample originates from a study of T cells after somatic rescue of genetic block. Germline assignment: CDR1 SEHNR and CDR2 FQNEAQ (reference sequence). The CDR3 runs 16 residues. J gave up 0 bases and V 5 bases, and 6 bases lay outside the gene matches. Here immunoSEQ multiplex PCR was the method, and the copy in TCRdb shows in-frame clones only, minus some. The sample contains tens of thousands of clones, less than 95% of which appear only once. The chain recombines TRBV7-9 with TRBJ2-7; TRBD2 matches at 11 bases. Sequencing used peripheral blood mononuclear cells (PBMCs). The source of this sequence is a man aged 35-49 years. CDR3 nucleotides: TGTGCCAGCAGCGCCAGACTAGCGGGGAGCTCCTACGAGCAGTACTTC. The encoded protein is CASSARLAGSSYEQYF.